This TCR beta chain emerged from a study of T cells in localized non-small cell lung cancer. The study, taken as a whole, reports: Uninvolved adjacent lung, not tumor, had the highest T cell clonality.

Assay used: immunoSEQ multiplex PCR; TCRdb lists only in-frame clones, some missing. The sample has some 51,000 clones, 70% to 90% seen once. About this clone: Its antigen is not identified.

Specimen: peripheral blood, collected before any cancer treatment. The TCR originated in a woman aged 40 to 75 with stage I lung adenocarcinoma.

CDR3 amino acids: CASSARQTGHGYTF. CDR3 nucleotide sequence: TGTGCCAGCAGTGCGAGACAGACGGGGCATGGCTACACCTTC. The J gene is TRBJ1-2, the V gene TRBV6-1, with a weak D call TRBD1 (5 bases). This CDR3 region has 14 residues. The germline V gene encodes CDR1 MNHNS and CDR2 SASEGT. Trimming took off 4 bases at V and 6 bases at J, with 15 bases between the two ends.